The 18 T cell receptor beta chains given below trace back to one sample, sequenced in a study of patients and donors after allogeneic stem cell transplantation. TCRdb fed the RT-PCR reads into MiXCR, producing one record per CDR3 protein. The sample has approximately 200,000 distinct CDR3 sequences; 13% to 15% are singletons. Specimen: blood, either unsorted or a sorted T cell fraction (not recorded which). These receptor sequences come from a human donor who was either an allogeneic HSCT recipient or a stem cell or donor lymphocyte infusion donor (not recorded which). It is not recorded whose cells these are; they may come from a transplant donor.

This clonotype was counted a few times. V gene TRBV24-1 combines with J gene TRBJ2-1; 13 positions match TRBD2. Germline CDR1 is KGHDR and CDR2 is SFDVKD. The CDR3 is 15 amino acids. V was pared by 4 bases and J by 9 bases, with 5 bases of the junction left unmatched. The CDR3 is CATSDRLAGGREQFF. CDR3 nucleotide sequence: TGTGCCACCAGTGACCGACTAGCGGGAGGTCGTGAGCAGTTCTTC.

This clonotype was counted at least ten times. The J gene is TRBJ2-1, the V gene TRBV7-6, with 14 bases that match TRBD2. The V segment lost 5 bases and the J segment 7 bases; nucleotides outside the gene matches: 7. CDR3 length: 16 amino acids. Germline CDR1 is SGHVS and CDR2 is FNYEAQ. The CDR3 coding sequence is TGTGCCAGCAGCGAGACTAGCGGGAGGGCCAGGAATGAGCAGTTCTTC. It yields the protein CASSETSGRARNEQFF.

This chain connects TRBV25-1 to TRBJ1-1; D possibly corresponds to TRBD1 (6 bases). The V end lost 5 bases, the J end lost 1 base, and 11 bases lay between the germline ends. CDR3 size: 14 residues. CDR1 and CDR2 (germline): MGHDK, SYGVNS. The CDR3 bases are TGTGCCAGCAGTCGAGGGGGAAAGAACACTGAAGCTTTCTTT. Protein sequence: CASSRGGKNTEAFF.

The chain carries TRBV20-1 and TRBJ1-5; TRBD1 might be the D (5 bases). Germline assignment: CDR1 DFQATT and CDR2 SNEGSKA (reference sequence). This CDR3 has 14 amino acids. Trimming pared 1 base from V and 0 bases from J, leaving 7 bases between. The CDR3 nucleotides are TGCAGTGCTAGAGTGACAGCTAGCAATCAGCCCCAGCATTTT. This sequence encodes CSARVTASNQPQHF.

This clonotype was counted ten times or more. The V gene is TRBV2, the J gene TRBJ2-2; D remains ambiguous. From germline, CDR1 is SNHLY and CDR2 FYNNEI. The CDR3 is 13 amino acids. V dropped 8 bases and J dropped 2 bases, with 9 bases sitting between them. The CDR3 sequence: CASGPRNTGELFF. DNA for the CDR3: TGTGCCAGCGGGCCTCGAAACACCGGGGAGCTGTTTTTT.

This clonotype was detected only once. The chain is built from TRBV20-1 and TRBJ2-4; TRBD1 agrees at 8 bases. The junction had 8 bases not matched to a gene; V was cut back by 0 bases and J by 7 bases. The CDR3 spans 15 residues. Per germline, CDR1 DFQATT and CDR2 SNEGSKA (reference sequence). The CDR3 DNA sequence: TGCAGTGCTAGAGATGAAGACAGGGGTAGGAACATTCAGTACTTC. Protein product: CSARDEDRGRNIQYF.

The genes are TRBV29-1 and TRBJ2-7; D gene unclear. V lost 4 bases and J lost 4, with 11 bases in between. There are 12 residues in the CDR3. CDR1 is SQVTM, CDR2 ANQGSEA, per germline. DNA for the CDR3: TGCAGCGTTGCGGATAACCCTTACGAGCAGTACTTC. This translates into CSVADNPYEQYF.

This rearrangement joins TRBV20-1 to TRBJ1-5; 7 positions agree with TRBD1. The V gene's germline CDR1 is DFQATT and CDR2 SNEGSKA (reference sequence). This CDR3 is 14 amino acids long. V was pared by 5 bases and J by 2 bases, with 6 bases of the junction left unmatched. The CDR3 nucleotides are TGCAGTGCTTGGACAGGAACGGGCAATCAGCCCCAGCATTTT. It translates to CSAWTGTGNQPQHF.

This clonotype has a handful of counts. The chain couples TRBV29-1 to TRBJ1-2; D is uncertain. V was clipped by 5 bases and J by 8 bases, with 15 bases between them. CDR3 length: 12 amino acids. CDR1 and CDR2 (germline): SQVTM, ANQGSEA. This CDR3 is CSVWAEIGGYTF. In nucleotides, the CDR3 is TGCAGCGTTTGGGCCGAAATAGGAGGCTACACCTTC.

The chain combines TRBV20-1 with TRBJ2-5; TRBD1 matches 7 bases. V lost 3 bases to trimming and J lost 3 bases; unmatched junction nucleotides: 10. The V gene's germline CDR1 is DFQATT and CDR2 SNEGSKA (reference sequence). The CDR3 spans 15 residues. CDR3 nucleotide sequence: TGCAGTGCTAGTCCTCTACAGGGGTTTAAAGAGACCCAGTACTTC. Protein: CSASPLQGFKETQYF.

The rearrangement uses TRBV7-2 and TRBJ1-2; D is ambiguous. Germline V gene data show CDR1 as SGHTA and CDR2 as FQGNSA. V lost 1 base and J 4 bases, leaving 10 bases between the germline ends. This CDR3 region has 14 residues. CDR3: CASSLEPGVYGYTF. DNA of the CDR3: TGTGCCAGCAGCTTAGAGCCCGGGGTCTATGGCTACACCTTC. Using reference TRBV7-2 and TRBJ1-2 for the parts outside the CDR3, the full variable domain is GAGVSQSPSNKVTEKGKDVELRCDPISGHTALYWYRQSLGQGLEFLIYFQGNSAPDKSGLPSDRFSAERTGGSVSTLTIQRTQQEDSAVYLCASSLEPGVYGYTFGSGTRLTVV.

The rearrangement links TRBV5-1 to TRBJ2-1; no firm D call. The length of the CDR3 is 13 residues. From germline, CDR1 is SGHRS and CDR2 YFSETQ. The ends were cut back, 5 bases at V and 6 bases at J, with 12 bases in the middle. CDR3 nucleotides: TGCGCCAGCAGACCGTACCCGGGCAATGAGCAGTTCTTC. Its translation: CASRPYPGNEQFF.

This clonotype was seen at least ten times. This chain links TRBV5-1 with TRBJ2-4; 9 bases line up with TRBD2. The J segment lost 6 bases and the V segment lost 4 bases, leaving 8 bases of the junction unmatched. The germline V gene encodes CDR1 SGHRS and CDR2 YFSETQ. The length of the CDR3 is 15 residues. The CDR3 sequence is CASSTLAGVGNIQYF. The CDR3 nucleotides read TGCGCCAGCAGCACCTTAGCGGGAGTAGGAAACATTCAGTACTTC.

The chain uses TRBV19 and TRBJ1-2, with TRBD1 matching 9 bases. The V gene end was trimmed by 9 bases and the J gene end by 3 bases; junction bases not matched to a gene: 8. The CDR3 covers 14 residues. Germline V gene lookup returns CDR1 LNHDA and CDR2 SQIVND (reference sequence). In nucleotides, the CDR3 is TGTGCCAGCAAAACAGGGGGCGCAGACTATGGCTACACCTTC. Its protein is CASKTGGADYGYTF.

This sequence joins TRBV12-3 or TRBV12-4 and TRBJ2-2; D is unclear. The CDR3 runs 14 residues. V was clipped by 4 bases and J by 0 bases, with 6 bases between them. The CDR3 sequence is CASSWAANTGELFF. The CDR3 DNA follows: TGTGCCAGCAGTTGGGCTGCGAACACCGGGGAGCTGTTTTTT.

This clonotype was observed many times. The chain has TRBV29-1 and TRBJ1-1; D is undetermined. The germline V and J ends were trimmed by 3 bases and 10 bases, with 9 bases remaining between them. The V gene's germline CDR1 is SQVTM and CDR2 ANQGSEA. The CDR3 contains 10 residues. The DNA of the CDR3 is TGCAGCGTTGAGCTGACGGCAGCTTTCTTT. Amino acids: CSVELTAAFF.

This CDR3 reads CASSLGLAGANEQYF. The CDR3 coding sequence is TGCGCCAGCAGCTTGGGACTAGCGGGGGCGAACGAGCAGTACTTC. The chain has TRBV5-1 and TRBJ2-7; 12 positions match TRBD2. From germline, CDR1 is SGHRS and CDR2 YFSETQ. CDR3 length: 15 amino acids. The trim removed 0 bases at V and 5 bases at J, leaving 3 bases unmatched.

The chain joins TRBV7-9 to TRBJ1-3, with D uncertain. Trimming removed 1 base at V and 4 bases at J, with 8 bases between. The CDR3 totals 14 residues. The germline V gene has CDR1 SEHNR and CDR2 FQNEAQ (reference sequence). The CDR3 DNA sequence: TGTGCCAGCAGCTTAGACTTTAGAGGAAACACCATATATTTT. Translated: CASSLDFRGNTIYF.